The text below deals with one T cell receptor beta chain. Antigen unknown. Trimming took 1 base from V and 4 from J, leaving 16 bases between them. The length of the CDR3 is 17 residues. Germline values: CDR1 KGHSH, CDR2 LQKENI. Focal radiation and CTLA-4 blockade (ipilimumab) were tested in chemo-refractory metastatic non-small-cell lung cancer patients. The repertoire was sequenced with immunoSEQ multiplex PCR; TCRdb's copy has only in-frame clones and lacks some. This sample has 45,000 or so clones, with around 76% found just once. These data originate in a study of radiotherapy plus CTLA-4 blockade in lung cancer. Study-wide points: Once radiotherapy plus ipilimumab had been given, TCR clones derived from tumor expanded in blood. Early clonal dynamics of blood T cells, together with interferon-beta, were reported as the best response predictor.

This sample comprised peripheral blood, obtained from a patient treated with radiotherapy plus ipilimumab. V is TRBV18 and J is TRBJ2-2; the D call may be TRBD1 or TRBD2 (6 bases each). The source of this sequence is a human donor with non-small cell lung cancer who had stable disease on radiotherapy plus ipilimumab. This chain's CDR3 is CASSPRDSGAATGELFF. CDR3 in DNA: TGTGCCAGCTCACCACGCGACTCGGGGGCCGCCACCGGGGAGCTGTTTTTT.